This TCR beta chain was found in a study of CD8 T cells in ankylosing spondylitis (dated by TCRdb to 2017 to 2019). With regard to the full study: The study set out to find disease-linked TCR variants by profiling T cell receptor beta repertoires in ankylosing spondylitis patients and healthy donors. The whole study cohort included some 100 healthy donors and 25 or so ankylosing spondylitis patients. Peripheral blood was sampled, and synovial fluid was additionally collected from ankylosing spondylitis patients. General conclusions and limits of the study: The disease-linked clones showed a CD8+ phenotype and occurred at relatively low frequencies in peripheral blood. The disease-linked clones were reported to be significantly enriched in matched synovial fluid samples from ankylosing spondylitis patients. A TCR beta motif made up of roughly eight highly homologous amino acid variants appeared to be characteristic of blood from ankylosing spondylitis patients. Some TCR beta motif variants had previously been reported in synovial fluid and blood of reactive arthritis patients, which suggested common disease-initiation mechanisms.

Sequences GTSNPN (CDR1) and SVGIG (CDR2) are obtained from the germline V gene (reference sequence). Including the terminal cysteine and phenylalanine, the CDR3 comprises 15 residues. Only the CDR3 DNA is retained, 45 bases long and in frame from the first base. V drops 1 base and J drops 7 bases, leaving 19 bases in between. Instrument used: Illumina HiSeq 2500. Quantitative 5'-RACE with molecular barcodes was used to prepare TCR beta libraries. Processing in the source paper ran as follows. A new computational method, built on a probabilistic model of VDJ rearrangement, was used to identify disease-linked TCR variants. The raw public data were reprocessed by TCRdb itself: fastp quality trimming at Q25, MiXCR clonotype calling, in-frame beta chains only. CDR3 protein duplicates are merged, each entry listing the most common genes and DNA. TCRdb, rather than the study authors, made the V and J calls. The sample table contains approximately 290,000 distinct CDR3 sequences; only one count was recorded for 20% of them. The ten largest clonotypes hold roughly 4% of the sample.

This clonotype has a handful of counts. Its antigen is currently not known. No per-base quality is available; no much larger clone lies one base away. The rearranged segments are TRBV30 and TRBJ1-1, with no confidently assigned D gene. Source material: blood, either unsorted or a sorted T cell fraction (not recorded which). The TCR sequence derives from a female donor with ankylosing spondylitis or in good health (not recorded which). The CDR3 corresponds to CAWSGGPSGVGEAFF. The DNA reads as follows: TGTGCCTGGAGTGGCGGACCCAGTGGGGTGGGTGAAGCTTTCTTT.